One sample yielded the 25 T cell receptor beta chains listed below, sequenced in a study of molecular identifiers for immune sequencing clone quantification. TCRdb re-derived calls from the PCR reads in MiXCR, one entry per CDR3 protein. The table lists around 460,000 distinct CDR3 sequences, about a fifth of them singletons. What was sequenced was naive CD8+ T cells from blood, with Jurkat cell RNA spiked in. Subset of the sample: FACS-sorted CD8+CD4-CCR7+CD45RA+ naive T cells. The origin of the receptors is a human donor in good health. Some libraries in this study had Jurkat cell RNA spiked in.

Comments on this clonotype: This may arise from a read error, as a much more abundant clone is one base away. The final CDR3 position lacks the conserved phenylalanine or tryptophan, pointing to a likely read error. The rearrangement links TRBV7-8 to TRBJ2-7; D is tentatively TRBD1 or TRBD2 (5 bases each). The CDR3 has 17 amino acids. V was pared by 1 base and J by 0 bases, with 16 bases between. CDR1 SGHVS and CDR2 FQNEAQ come from the germline V gene. The CDR3 loop is CASSLVAPPGASYEQYL. CDR3 sequence (DNA): TGTGCCAGCAGCTTAGTAGCTCCACCCGGGGCCTCCTACGAGCAGTACCTC.

Regarding this clonotype: With a much larger clone just one base away, this may be a read error. This chain connects TRBV7-6 to TRBJ2-3; TRBD2 might be the D (6 bases). The germline V gene has CDR1 SGHVS and CDR2 FNYEAQ. The CDR3 runs to 14 residues. CDR3 region: CASSLTVPGDTQCF. The DNA for the CDR3 is TGTGCCAGCAGCTTGACAGTTCCGGGGGATACGCAGTGTTTT.

This clonotype was seen at least ten times. The rearrangement uses TRBV5-1 and TRBJ2-3; TRBD2 matches 13 bases. V was clipped by 0 bases and J by 1 base; unmatched bases: 2. From germline, CDR1 is SGHRS and CDR2 YFSETQ. CDR3 length equals 17 residues. The CDR3 DNA reads TGCGCCAGCAGCTTGGATGGACTAGCGGGGGGCACAGATACGCAGTATTTT. This encodes CASSLDGLAGGTDTQYF.

This clonotype showed up many times. The chain combines TRBV7-2 with TRBJ1-2; D is perhaps TRBD1 (5 bases). With 5 bases removed from V and 7 bases from J, the gap between germline ends came to 26 bases. The germline V gene encodes CDR1 SGHTA and CDR2 FQGNSA. The CDR3 is 17 amino acids. Here the CDR3 reads CASSPSLWGEGETGYTF. CDR3 coding DNA: TGTGCCAGCAGCCCTAGCTTGTGGGGGGAAGGAGAGACTGGCTACACCTTC.

This clonotype has more than one count but fewer than ten. V usage is TRBV4-1 and J usage is TRBJ2-7; D may match TRBD1 or TRBD2 (5 bases each). Trimming took 1 base from V and 0 from J, leaving 13 bases between them. Germline V gives CDR1 MGHRA, CDR2 YSYEKL. CDR3 size: 16 residues. CDR3 sequence: CASSQGTGTNSYEQYF. The CDR3 DNA reads as TGCGCCAGCAGCCAAGGAACCGGGACGAACTCCTACGAGCAGTACTTC.

This chain uses TRBV28 with TRBJ1-4; 7 nucleotides agree with TRBD1. The CDR3 contains 15 residues. Germline CDR1 is MDHEN and CDR2 is SYDVKM. Germline trimming cut 3 bases from V and 6 bases from J; bases unmatched to any gene: 7. The CDR3 sequence: CASSLAGGTDEKLFF. The CDR3 DNA reads TGTGCCAGCAGTTTGGCGGGTGGGACAGATGAAAAACTGTTTTTT.

This clonotype was recorded at least ten times. The chain recombines TRBV4-3 with TRBJ1-1; TRBD1 might be the D (6 bases). V lost 0 bases and J lost 5, with 13 bases in between. The CDR3 length is 15 residues. The germline gives CDR1 LGHNA, CDR2 YSLEER. For the CDR3, the DNA is TGCGCCAGCAGCCAAGATAGGGCAGGGGTAACTGAAGCTTTCTTT. It translates to CASSQDRAGVTEAFF.

A remark on this clonotype: With a much larger clone just one base away, this may be a read error. This chain uses TRBV28 with TRBJ1-5; unclear D gene. This CDR3 has 11 residues. From germline, CDR1 is MDHEN and CDR2 SYDVKM. CDR3 DNA: TGTGCCAGCAGTTCTGGGCAGCCCCGGCATTTT. Its protein is CASSSGQPRHF.

The CDR3 bases are TGTGCCAGCAGCCCAGGAGTTGGAACCAGTTTCTACAATGAGCAGTTCTTC. Protein: CASSPGVGTSFYNEQFF. V and J are TRBV11-2 and TRBJ2-1; D is ambiguous. This CDR3 contains 17 residues. V was cut by 5 bases and J by 3 bases, with 20 bases left in between. Germline CDR1 reads SGHAT; CDR2 reads FQNNGV.

Points on this clonotype: This may be a read error, as it is one base from a much larger clone. V is TRBV20-1 and J is TRBJ2-2; D may match TRBD1 or TRBD2 (5 bases each). Trimming shortened V by 3 bases and J by 4 bases, and 12 bases separated the two germline ends. The CDR3 is 14 residues long. CDR1 and CDR2 from the germline V gene are DFQATT and SNEGSKA (reference sequence). The CDR3 sequence: CSARGDSSTGELFF. In nucleotides, the CDR3 is TGCAGTGCTAGGGGAGACAGTTCCACCGGGGAGCTGTTTTTT.

This clonotype appeared a few times. The rearrangement uses TRBV28 and TRBJ2-5; 7 bases align to TRBD1. CDR3 length equals 15 residues. J lost 1 base, V lost 5 bases, and 7 bases had no gene match. Germline assignment: CDR1 MDHEN and CDR2 SYDVKM. CDR3 in DNA: TGTGCCAGCAGTAAGGGACAGATAATCCAAGAGACCCAGTACTTC. It codes for CASSKGQIIQETQYF.

The CDR3 DNA sequence: TGTGCCAGCAGTTATGATGGGGGCACAGATACGCAGTATTTT. Its protein is CASSYDGGTDTQYF. The chain employs TRBV6-5 and TRBJ2-3; D unclear. Germline V CDR1 and CDR2: MNHEY, SVGAGI. The CDR3 totals 14 residues. V gave up 3 bases and J gave up 1 base, with 8 bases separating them.

The table lists this clonotype with many counts. The V call is TRBV20-1, the J call TRBJ1-1; TRBD1 might be the D (6 bases). The V gene's germline CDR1 is DFQATT and CDR2 SNEGSKA (reference sequence). The V end lost 8 bases, the J end lost 6 bases, and 16 bases lay between the germline ends. The CDR3 spans 12 residues. The CDR3 protein is CSPLGEGAEAFF. Written as DNA, the CDR3 is TGCAGTCCGCTAGGTGAGGGGGCTGAAGCTTTCTTT.

The table lists this clonotype with many counts. V and J are TRBV6-6 and TRBJ2-3; 12 nucleotides agree with TRBD2. The V segment lost 6 bases and the J segment 5 bases; nucleotides outside the gene matches: 6. CDR1 is MNHNY and CDR2 is SVGAGI in the germline V gene (reference sequence). The CDR3 length is 15 residues. This chain's CDR3 is CASSYTLAGGDTQYF. The DNA for the CDR3 is TGTGCCAGCAGCTATACACTAGCGGGAGGAGATACGCAGTATTTT.

The chain uses TRBV5-4 and TRBJ2-1; D not certain. V was cut by 5 bases and J by 10 bases, with 10 bases left in between. Germline V CDR1 and CDR2: SGHNT, YYREEE (reference sequence). CDR3 size: 11 residues. CDR3 nucleotide sequence: TGTGCCAGCAGACTCTTGGGAGAGCAGTTCTTC. Encoded protein: CASRLLGEQFF.

This clonotype was seen repeatedly, ten times or more. The gene calls are TRBV7-9 and TRBJ2-3, with 9 bases that match TRBD1. CDR1 and CDR2 (germline): SEHNR, FQNEAQ (reference sequence). V was pared by 4 bases and J by 2 bases, with 7 bases of the junction left unmatched. The CDR3 length is 16 residues. Here the CDR3 reads CASSSLDRGDTDTQYF. The DNA for the CDR3 is TGTGCCAGCAGCTCCCTAGACAGGGGGGACACAGATACGCAGTATTTT.

The chain carries TRBV9 and TRBJ1-1; D perhaps matches TRBD1 (5 bases). CDR1 and CDR2 (germline): SGDLS, YYNGEE. V dropped 0 bases and J dropped 8 bases, with 14 bases sitting between them. The CDR3 spans 14 residues. As DNA, the CDR3 is TGTGCCAGCAGCGTAGGGGTCAGGGAAGACGAAGCTTTCTTT. Its translation is CASSVGVREDEAFF.

With regard to this clonotype: A much more abundant neighbour one base away suggests this may be a read error. The chain recombines TRBV29-1 with TRBJ2-5, with D uncertain. Deletions cut 3 bases from V and 0 bases from J, with 8 bases between. Germline V gives CDR1 SQVTM, CDR2 ANQGSEA. This CDR3 region has 13 residues. Written as DNA, the CDR3 is TGCAGCGTTGATGTCCAGAACCAAGAGACCCAGTACTTC. Protein sequence: CSVDVQNQETQYF. The full variable domain, with the rest looked up from reference TRBV29-1 and TRBJ2-5, is SAVISQKPSRDICQRGTSLTIQCQVDSQVTMMFWYRQQPGQSLTLIATANQGSEATYESGFVIDKFPISRPNLTFSTLTVSNMSPEDSSIYLCSVDVQNQETQYFGPGTRLLVL.

There are a few counts of this clonotype. The chain recombines TRBV11-3 with TRBJ2-1, with TRBD2 matching over 9 bases. With 5 bases clipped from V and 8 bases from J, the junction kept 7 bases outside the gene matches. This CDR3 contains 14 residues. Germline V CDR1 and CDR2: SGHNT, YENEEA. The CDR3 loop is CASSTTPSGDEQFF. The CDR3 coding sequence is TGTGCCAGCAGCACCACTCCTAGCGGGGATGAGCAGTTCTTC.

This clonotype was seen at least ten times. The chain carries TRBV5-1 and TRBJ2-5; the match to TRBD2 covers 8 bases. This CDR3 comprises 15 residues. The germline V gene has CDR1 SGHRS and CDR2 YFSETQ. Trimming took 6 bases from V and 3 from J; bases not matched to a gene: 10. CDR3: CASTPRDSGEETQYF. In nucleotides, the CDR3 is TGCGCCAGCACCCCCCGGGATAGCGGGGAAGAGACCCAGTACTTC.

Worth noting for this clonotype: Possible read error: a much larger clone is one base away. DNA for the CDR3: TGTGCCAGCAGTGTGGCCGGGGGAGTTGGCACAGATACGCAGTATTTT. Translated: CASSVAGGVGTDTQYF. The chain joins TRBV5-4 to TRBJ2-3, with TRBD2 as a possible D gene (6 bases). With 5 bases removed from V and 1 base from J, the gap between germline ends came to 17 bases. The CDR3 extends over 16 amino acids. Germline values: CDR1 SGHNT, CDR2 YYREEE (reference sequence).

Comment on this clonotype: At one of its ends the junction is not consistent with the germline gene, which may arise from a read error. J is TRBJ2-1 and V is TRBV7-8; 8 bases are shared with TRBD1. From germline, CDR1 is SGHVS and CDR2 FQNEAQ. The CDR3 loop spans 15 amino acids. CDR3 in amino acids: CACSSSDRVPNEQFF. DNA of the CDR3: TGTGCCTGCAGCTCGTCGGACAGGGTCCCCAATGAGCAGTTCTTC.

This clonotype was found a few times. The rearrangement uses TRBV11-2 and TRBJ2-5; 9 nucleotides match TRBD2. The germline gives CDR1 SGHAT, CDR2 FQNNGV. The CDR3 has 16 residues. After removal of 5 bases from V and 3 bases from J, the junction contained 10 bases not matched to a gene. CDR3 in amino acids: CASSQRVVAGEETQYF. The CDR3 DNA sequence: TGTGCCAGCAGCCAAAGGGTGGTAGCGGGAGAAGAGACCCAGTACTTC.

This clonotype occurred a few times. The chain joins TRBV4-1 to TRBJ1-1, with 7 bases matching TRBD1. This CDR3 region has 13 residues. Germline V gene data show CDR1 as MGHRA and CDR2 as YSYEKL. V was pared by 6 bases and J by 4 bases, with 5 bases of the junction left unmatched. The CDR3 sequence is CASRHRGGTEAFF. The CDR3 bases are TGCGCCAGCAGGCACAGGGGCGGCACTGAAGCTTTCTTT.

As to this clonotype: A read error may produce the germline difference seen at one junction end. The V call is TRBV28, the J call TRBJ2-5; 13 bases line up with TRBD2. CDR1 is MDHEN, CDR2 SYDVKM, per germline. The CDR3 runs 20 residues. The CDR3 DNA reads TGTGCCCGCAGCTGGGGACAGGGACCACTAGCGGGAGGGCCGTTGGAGACCCAGTACTTC. Residues: CARSWGQGPLAGGPLETQYF.